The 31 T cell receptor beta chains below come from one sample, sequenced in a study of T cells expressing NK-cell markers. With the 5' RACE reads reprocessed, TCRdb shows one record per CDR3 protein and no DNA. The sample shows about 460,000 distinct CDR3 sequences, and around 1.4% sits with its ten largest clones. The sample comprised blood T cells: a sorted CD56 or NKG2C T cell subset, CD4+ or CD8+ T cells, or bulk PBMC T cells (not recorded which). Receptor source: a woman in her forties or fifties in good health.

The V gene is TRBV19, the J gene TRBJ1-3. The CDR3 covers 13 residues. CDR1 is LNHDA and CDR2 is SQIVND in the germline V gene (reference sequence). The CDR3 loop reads CASSQVSGNTIYF.

This chain's CDR3 is CASSPRGTGGWNTGELFF. The chain is built from TRBV7-9 and TRBJ2-2; as DNA is missing, the TRBD1 call by TCRdb cannot be tested. CDR1 and CDR2 (germline): SEHNR, FQNEAQ (reference sequence). The CDR3 is 18 residues long.

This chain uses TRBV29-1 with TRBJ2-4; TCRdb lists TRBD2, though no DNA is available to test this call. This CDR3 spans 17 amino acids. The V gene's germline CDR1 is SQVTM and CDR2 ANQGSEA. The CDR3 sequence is CSVTGTSGRSAKNIQYF.

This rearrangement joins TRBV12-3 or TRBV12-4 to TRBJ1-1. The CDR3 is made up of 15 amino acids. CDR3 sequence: CASSLLFGKNTEAFF.

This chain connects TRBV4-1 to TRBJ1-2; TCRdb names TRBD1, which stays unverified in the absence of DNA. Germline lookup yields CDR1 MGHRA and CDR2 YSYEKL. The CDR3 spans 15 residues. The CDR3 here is CASSQPAQEDYGYTF.

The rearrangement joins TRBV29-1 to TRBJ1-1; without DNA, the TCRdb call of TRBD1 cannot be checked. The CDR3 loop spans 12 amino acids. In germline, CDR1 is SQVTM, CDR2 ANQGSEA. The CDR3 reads CSVRLGGTEAFF.

CDR3 sequence reads: CASSLGQGGNTEAFF. The rearrangement links TRBV7-8 to TRBJ1-1; the D call from TCRdb, TRBD1, cannot be confirmed without DNA. From germline, CDR1 is SGHVS and CDR2 FQNEAQ. CDR3 length: 15 amino acids.

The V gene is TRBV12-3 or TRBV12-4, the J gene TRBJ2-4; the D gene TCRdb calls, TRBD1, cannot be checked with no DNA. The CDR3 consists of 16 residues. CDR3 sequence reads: CASSFRGVDRGNIQYF.

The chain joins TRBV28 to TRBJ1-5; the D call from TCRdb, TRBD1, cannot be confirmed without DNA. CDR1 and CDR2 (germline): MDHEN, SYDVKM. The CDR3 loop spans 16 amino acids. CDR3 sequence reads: CASSLRGLRGNQPQHF.

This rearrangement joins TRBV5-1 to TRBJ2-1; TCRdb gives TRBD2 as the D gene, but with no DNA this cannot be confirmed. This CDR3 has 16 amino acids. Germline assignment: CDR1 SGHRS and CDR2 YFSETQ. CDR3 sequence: CASSLELAVRGREQFF. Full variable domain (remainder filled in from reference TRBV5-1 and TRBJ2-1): KAGVTQTPRYLIKTRGQQVTLSCSPISGHRSVSWYQQTPGQGLQFLFEYFSETQRNKGNFPGRFSGRQFSNSRSEMNVSTLELGDSALYLCASSLELAVRGREQFFGPGTRLTVL.

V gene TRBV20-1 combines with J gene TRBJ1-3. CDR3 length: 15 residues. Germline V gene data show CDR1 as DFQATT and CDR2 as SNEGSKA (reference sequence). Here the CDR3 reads CSASWVRPSGNTIYF.

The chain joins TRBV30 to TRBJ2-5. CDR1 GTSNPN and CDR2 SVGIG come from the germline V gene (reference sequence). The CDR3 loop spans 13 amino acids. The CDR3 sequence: CAWTAGFAETQYF.

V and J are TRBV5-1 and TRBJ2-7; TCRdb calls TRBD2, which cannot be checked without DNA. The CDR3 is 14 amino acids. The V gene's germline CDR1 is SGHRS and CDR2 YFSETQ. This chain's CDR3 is CASNSGEGRYEQYF.

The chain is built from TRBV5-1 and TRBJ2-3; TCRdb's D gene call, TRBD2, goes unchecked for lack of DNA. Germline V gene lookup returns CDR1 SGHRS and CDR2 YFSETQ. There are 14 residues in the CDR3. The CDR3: CASSLPGTRLESYF.

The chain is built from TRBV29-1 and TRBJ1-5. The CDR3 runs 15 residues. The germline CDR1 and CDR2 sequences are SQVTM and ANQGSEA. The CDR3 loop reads CSVAFHLGGNQPQHF.

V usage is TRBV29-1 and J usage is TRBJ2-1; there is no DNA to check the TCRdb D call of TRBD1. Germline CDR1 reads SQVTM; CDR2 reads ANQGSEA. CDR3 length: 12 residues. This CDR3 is CSAMTGNNEQFF.

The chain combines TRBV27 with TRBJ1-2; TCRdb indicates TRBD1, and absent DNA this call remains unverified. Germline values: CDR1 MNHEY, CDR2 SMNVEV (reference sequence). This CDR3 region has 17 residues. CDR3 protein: CASSLRGQGKLGYGYTF.

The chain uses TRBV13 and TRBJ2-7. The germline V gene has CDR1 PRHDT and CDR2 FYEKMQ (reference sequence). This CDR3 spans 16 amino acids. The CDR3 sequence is CASSMGMRQGSYEQYF.

Here the CDR3 reads CASRVGPMNTEAFF. The genes are TRBV12-3 or TRBV12-4 and TRBJ1-1. This CDR3 has 14 amino acids.

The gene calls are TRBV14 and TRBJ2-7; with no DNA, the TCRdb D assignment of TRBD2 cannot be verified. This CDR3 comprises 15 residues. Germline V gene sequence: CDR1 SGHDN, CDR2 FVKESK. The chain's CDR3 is CASSPGAGTLREQYF.

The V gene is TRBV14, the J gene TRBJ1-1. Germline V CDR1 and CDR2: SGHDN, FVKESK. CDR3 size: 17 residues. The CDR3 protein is CASSQDGGLGRNTEAFF. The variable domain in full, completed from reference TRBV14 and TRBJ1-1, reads EAGVTQFPSHSVIEKGQTVTLRCDPISGHDNLYWYRRVMGKEIKFLLHFVKESKQDESGMPNNRFLAERTGGTYSTLKVQPAELEDSGVYFCASSQDGGLGRNTEAFFGQGTRLTVV.

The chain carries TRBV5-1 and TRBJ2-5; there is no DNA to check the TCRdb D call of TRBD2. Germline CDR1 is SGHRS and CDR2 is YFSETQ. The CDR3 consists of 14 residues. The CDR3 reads CASSGGPVQETQYF.

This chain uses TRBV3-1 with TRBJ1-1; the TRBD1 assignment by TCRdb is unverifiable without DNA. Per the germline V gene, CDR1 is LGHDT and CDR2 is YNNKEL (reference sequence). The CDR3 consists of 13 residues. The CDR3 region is CASSQGGDTEAFF. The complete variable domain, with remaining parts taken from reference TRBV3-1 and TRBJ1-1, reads DTAVSQTPKYLVTQMGNDKSIKCEQNLGHDTMYWYKQDSKKFLKIMFSYNNKELIINETVPNRFSPKSPDKAHLNLHINSLELGDSAVYFCASSQGGDTEAFFGQGTRLTVV.

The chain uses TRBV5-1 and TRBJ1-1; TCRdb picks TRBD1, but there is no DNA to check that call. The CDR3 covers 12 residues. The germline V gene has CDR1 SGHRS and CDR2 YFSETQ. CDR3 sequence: CASTTGDTEAFF. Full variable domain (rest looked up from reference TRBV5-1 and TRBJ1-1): KAGVTQTPRYLIKTRGQQVTLSCSPISGHRSVSWYQQTPGQGLQFLFEYFSETQRNKGNFPGRFSGRQFSNSRSEMNVSTLELGDSALYLCASTTGDTEAFFGQGTRLTVV.

CDR3 region: CSARDFEYTGELFF. The chain has TRBV20-1 and TRBJ2-2. The CDR3 totals 14 residues. The germline V gene encodes CDR1 DFQATT and CDR2 SNEGSKA (reference sequence).

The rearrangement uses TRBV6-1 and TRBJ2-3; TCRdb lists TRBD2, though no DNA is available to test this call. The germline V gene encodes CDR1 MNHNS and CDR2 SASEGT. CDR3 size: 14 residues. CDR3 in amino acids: CASSEKGPPRVQYF.

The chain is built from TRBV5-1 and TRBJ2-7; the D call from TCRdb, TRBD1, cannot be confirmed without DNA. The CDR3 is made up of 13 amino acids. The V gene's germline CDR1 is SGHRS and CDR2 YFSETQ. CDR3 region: CASSSHQGDEQYF.

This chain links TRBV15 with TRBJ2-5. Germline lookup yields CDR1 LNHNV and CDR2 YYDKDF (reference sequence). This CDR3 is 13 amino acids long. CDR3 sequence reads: CATSLGFQETQYF. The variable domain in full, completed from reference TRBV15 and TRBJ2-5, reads DAMVIQNPRYQVTQFGKPVTLSCSQTLNHNVMYWYQQKSSQAPKLLFHYYDKDFNNEADTPDNFQSRRPNTSFCFLDIRSPGLGDTAMYLCATSLGFQETQYFGPGTRLLVL.

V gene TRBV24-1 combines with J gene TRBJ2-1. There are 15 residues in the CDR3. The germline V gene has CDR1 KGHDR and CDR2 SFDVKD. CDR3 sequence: CATPGRADSYNEQFF.

CDR3 loop: CASSIHWRGSRETQYF. The rearrangement uses TRBV19 and TRBJ2-5; TCRdb lists TRBD2, though no DNA is available to test this call. From germline, CDR1 is LNHDA and CDR2 SQIVND (reference sequence). This CDR3 has 16 amino acids.

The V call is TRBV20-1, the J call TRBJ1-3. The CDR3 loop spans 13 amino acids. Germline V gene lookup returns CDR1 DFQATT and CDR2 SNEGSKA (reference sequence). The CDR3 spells CSARDIGRNTIYF.